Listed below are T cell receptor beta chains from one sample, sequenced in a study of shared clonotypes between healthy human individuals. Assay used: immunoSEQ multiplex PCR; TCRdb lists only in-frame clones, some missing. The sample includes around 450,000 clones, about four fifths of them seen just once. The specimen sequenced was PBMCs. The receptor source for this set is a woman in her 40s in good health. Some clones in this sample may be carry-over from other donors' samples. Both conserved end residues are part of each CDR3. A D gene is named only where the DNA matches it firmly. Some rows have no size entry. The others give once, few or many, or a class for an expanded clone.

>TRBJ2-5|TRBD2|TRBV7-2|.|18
CASSLQRTSGLAIETQYF
TGTGCCAGCAGCTTACAGAGAACATCGGGACTAGCAATAGAGACCCAGTACTTC
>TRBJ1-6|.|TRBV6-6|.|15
CASSYSLGQNSPLHF
TGTGCCAGCAGTTACTCTCTGGGGCAAAATTCACCCCTCCACTTT
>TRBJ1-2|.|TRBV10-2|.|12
CAVRQFNYGYTF
TGCGCCGTCAGACAGTTTAACTATGGCTACACCTTC
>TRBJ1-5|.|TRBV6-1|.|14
CASRKNLLNQPQHF
TGTGCCAGCAGGAAGAACCTACTCAATCAGCCCCAGCATTTT
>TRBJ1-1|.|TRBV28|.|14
CASSWGTVNTEAFF
TGTGCCAGCAGTTGGGGGACGGTGAACACTGAAGCTTTCTTT
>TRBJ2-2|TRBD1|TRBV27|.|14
CASRDRVGTGELFF
TGTGCCAGCAGGGACAGGGTGGGCACCGGGGAGCTGTTTTTT
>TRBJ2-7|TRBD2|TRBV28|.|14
CASSTSGNSYEQYF
TGTGCCAGCAGCACTAGCGGCAATAGCTACGAGCAGTACTTC
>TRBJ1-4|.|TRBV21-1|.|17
CASSGGTGWATNEKLFF
TGTGCCAGCAGCGGCGGGACAGGGTGGGCAACTAATGAAAAACTGTTTTTT
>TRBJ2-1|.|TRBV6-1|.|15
CASSELWSSYNEQFF
TGTGCCAGCAGTGAACTCTGGTCGTCCTACAATGAGCAGTTCTTC
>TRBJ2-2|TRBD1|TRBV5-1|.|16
CASSPGTGRDTGELFF
TGCGCCAGCAGCCCGGGGACAGGAAGGGACACCGGGGAGCTGTTTTTT
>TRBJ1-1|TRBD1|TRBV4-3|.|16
CASSLGTGVFTTEAFF
TGCGCCAGCAGCTTGGGGACAGGGGTTTTCACCACTGAAGCTTTCTTT
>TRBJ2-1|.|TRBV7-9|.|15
CASSPLVVGYNEQFF
TGTGCCAGCAGCCCACTAGTTGTCGGTTACAATGAGCAGTTCTTC
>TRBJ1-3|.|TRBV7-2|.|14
CASNPRDYGNTIYF
TGTGCCAGCAACCCCCGGGACTATGGAAACACCATATATTTT
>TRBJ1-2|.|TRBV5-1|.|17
CASSLTGRGLRYEGYTF
TGCGCCAGCAGCTTGACAGGAAGGGGCCTTCGGTATGAGGGCTACACCTTC
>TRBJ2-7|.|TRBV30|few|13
CAWSVPEAHEQYF
TGTGCCTGGAGTGTGCCGGAGGCTCACGAGCAGTACTTC
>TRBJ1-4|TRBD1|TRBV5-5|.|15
CASSRPGQGKEKLFF
TGTGCCAGCAGCAGACCGGGACAGGGGAAAGAAAAACTGTTTTTT
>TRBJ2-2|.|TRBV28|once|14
CASSLSGAGGELFF
TGTGCCAGCAGTTTATCAGGGGCCGGCGGGGAGCTGTTTTTT
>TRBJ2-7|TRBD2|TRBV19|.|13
CASSSGRGGEQYF
TGTGCCAGTAGTTCCGGGAGGGGAGGCGAGCAGTACTTC
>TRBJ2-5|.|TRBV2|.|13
CASTTGEGETQYF
TGTGCCAGCACGACAGGGGAGGGAGAGACCCAGTACTTC
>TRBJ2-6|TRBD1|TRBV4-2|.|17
CASSQGDRSSGANVLTF
TGTGCCAGCAGCCAAGGGGACAGGTCCTCTGGGGCCAACGTCCTGACTTTC
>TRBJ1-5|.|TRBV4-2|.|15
CASSQDNHGDQPQHF
TGTGCCAGCAGCCAAGATAATCACGGTGATCAGCCCCAGCATTTT